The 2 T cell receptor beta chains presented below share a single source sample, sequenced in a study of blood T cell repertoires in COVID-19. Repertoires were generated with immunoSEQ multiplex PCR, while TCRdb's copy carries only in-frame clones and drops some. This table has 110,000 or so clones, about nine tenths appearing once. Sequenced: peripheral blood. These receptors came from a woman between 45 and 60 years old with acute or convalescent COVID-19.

The CDR3 nucleotides read TGTGCCAGCTCACCGGAGGTGTATAATTCACCCCTCCACTTT. Residues: CASSPEVYNSPLHF. V and J are TRBV18 and TRBJ1-6; D remains ambiguous. The CDR3 spans 14 residues. Between the trimmed V and J ends, which lost 3 bases and 4 bases, there was a span of 7 bases. Germline CDR1 reads KGHSH; CDR2 reads LQKENI.

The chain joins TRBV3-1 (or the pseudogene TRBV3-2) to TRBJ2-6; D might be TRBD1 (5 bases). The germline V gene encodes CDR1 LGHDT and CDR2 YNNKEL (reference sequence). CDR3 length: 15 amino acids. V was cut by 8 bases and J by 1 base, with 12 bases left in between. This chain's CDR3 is CASAGRSSGANVLTF. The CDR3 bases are TGTGCCAGCGCAGGGCGGTCTTCTGGGGCCAACGTCCTGACTTTC.